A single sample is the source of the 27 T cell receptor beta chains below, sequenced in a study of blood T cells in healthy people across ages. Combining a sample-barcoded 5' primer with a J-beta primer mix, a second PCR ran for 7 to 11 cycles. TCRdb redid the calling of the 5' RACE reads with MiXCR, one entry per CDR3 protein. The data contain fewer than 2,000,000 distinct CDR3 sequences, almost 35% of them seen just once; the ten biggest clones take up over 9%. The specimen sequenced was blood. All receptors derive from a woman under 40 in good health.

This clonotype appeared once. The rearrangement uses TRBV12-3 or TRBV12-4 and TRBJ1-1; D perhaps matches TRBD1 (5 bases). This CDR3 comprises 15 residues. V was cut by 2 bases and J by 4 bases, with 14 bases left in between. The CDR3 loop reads CASSLIPGGSTEAFF. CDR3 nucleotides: TGTGCCAGCAGTTTAATCCCGGGGGGGAGCACTGAAGCTTTCTTT.

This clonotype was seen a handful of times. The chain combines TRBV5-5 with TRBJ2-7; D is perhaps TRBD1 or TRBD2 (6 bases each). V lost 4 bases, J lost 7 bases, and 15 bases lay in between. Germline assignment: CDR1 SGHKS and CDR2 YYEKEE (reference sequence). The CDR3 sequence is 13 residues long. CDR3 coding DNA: TGTGCCAGCAGCCCGTGGGGGGCTCGGGAGCAGTACTTC. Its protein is CASSPWGAREQYF.

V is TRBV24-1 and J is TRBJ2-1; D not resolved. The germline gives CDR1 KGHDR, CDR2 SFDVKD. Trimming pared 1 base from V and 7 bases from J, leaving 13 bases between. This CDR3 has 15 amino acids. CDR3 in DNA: TGTGCCACCAGTGATTTTCGGCGAGGATATAATGAGCAGTTCTTC. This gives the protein CATSDFRRGYNEQFF.

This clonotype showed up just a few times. The CDR3 spells CASRLTVNNQPQHF. CDR3 coding DNA: TGCGCCAGCAGGCTTACAGTAAACAATCAGCCCCAGCATTTT. V is TRBV4-1 and J is TRBJ1-5, with D unclear. CDR1 MGHRA and CDR2 YSYEKL come from the germline V gene. The V gene lost 6 bases and the J gene lost 3 bases, with 12 bases spanning the gap. This CDR3 comprises 14 residues.

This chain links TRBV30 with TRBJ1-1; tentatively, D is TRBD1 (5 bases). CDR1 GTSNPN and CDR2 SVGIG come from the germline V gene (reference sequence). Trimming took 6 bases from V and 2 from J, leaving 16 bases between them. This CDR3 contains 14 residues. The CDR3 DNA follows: TGTGCCTGCAGGGATTGGACGGACAACACTGAAGCTTTCTTT. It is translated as CACRDWTDNTEAFF. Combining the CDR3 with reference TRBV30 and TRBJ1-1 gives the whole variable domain SQTIHQWPATLVQPVGSPLSLECTVEGTSNPNLYWYRQAAGRGLQLLFYSVGIGQISSEVPQNLSASRPQDRQFILSSKKLLLSDSGFYLCACRDWTDNTEAFFGQGTRLTVV.

The CDR3 protein is CASSNRLAGGEQYF. CDR3 in DNA: TGTGCCAGCAGCAACAGACTAGCGGGAGGCGAGCAGTACTTC. The V and J genes are TRBV5-5 and TRBJ2-7, with TRBD2 matching 13 bases. With V trimmed by 4 bases and J by 6 bases, 4 bases remained unmatched. The CDR3 length is 14 residues. Germline values: CDR1 SGHKS, CDR2 YYEKEE (reference sequence).

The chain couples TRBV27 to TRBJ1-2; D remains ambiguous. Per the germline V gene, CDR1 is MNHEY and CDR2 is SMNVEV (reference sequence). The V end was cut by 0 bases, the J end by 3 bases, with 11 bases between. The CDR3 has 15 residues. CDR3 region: CASSLSSVLYYGYTF. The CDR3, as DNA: TGTGCCAGCAGTTTATCGTCGGTTTTGTACTATGGCTACACCTTC.

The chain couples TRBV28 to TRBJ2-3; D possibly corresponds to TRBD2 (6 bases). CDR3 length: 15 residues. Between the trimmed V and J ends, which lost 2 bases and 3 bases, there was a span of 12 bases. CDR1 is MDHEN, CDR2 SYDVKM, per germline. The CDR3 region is CASSLPGDGTDTQYF. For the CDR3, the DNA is TGTGCCAGCAGTTTACCGGGAGACGGGACAGATACGCAGTATTTT.

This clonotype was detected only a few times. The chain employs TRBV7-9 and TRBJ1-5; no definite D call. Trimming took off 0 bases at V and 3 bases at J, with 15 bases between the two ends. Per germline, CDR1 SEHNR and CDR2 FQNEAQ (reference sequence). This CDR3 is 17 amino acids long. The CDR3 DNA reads TGTGCCAGCAGCTTAGCTCGGGAGGTAAGGAACAATCAGCCCCAGCATTTT. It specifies CASSLAREVRNNQPQHF.

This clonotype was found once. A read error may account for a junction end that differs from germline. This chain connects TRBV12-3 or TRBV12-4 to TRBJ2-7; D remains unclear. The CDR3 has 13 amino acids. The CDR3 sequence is CASSPAYSYGQYF. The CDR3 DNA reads TGTGCCAGCAGTCCCGCGTACTCCTACGGGCAGTACTTC.

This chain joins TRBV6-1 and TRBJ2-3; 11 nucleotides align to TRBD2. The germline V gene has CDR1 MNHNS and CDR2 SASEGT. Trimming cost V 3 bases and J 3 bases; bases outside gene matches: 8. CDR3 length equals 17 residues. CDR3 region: CASSDLAGGPFTDTQYF. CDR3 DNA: TGTGCCAGCAGTGATTTAGCGGGGGGGCCGTTTACAGATACGCAGTATTTT.

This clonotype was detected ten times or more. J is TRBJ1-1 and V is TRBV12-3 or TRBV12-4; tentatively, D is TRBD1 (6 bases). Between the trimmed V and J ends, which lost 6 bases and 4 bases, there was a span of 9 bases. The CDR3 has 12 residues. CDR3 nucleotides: TGTGCCAGCAGACTAGGGGGCACTGAAGCTTTCTTT. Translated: CASRLGGTEAFF.

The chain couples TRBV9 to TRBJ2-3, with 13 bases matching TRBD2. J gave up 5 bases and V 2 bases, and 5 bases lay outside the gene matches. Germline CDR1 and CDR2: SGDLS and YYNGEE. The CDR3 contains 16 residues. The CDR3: CASSVGTSGKEDTQYF. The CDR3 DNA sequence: TGTGCCAGCAGCGTGGGGACTAGCGGGAAGGAAGATACGCAGTATTTT.

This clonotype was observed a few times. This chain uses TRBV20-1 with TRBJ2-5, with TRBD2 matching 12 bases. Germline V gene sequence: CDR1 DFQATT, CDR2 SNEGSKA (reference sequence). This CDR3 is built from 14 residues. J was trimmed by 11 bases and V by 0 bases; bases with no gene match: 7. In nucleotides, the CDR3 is TGCAGTGCTAGAGAACTAGCGGGGGGCCCCTGGCAGTACTTC. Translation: CSARELAGGPWQYF.

The CDR3 nucleotides are TGTGCCAGCAGCGGGGATAAGGGCCGTAGCACTGAAGCTTTCTTT. Amino acids: CASSGDKGRSTEAFF. The V call is TRBV21-1, the J call TRBJ1-1. TRBV21-1 is a pseudogene segment. The length of the CDR3 is 15 residues.

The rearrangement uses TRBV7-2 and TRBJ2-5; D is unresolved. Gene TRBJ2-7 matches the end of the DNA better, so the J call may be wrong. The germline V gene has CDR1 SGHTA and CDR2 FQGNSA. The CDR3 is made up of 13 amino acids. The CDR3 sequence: CASSSVQTYEQYF. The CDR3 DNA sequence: TGTGCCAGCAGCTCAGTGCAGACATACGAGCAGTACTTC.

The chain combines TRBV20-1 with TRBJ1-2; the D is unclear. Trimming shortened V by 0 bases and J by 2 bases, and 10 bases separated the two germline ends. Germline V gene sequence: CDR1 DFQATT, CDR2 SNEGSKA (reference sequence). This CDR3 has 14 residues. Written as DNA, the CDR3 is TGCAGTGCTAGAGATCCGGCAGGCAACTATGGCTACACCTTC. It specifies CSARDPAGNYGYTF.

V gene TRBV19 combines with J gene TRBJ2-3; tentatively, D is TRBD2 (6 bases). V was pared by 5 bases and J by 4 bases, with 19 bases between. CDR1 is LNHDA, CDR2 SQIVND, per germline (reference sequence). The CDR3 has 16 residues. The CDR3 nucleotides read TGTGCCAGTAGTGCGACCCGGAGGGGTTTGGCAGATACGCAGTATTTT. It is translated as CASSATRRGLADTQYF. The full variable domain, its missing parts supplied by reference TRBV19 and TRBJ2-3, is DGGITQSPKYLFRKEGQNVTLSCEQNLNHDAMYWYRQDPGQGLRLIYYSQIVNDFQKGDIAEGYSVSREKKESFPLTVTSAQKNPTAFYLCASSATRRGLADTQYFGPGTRLTVL.

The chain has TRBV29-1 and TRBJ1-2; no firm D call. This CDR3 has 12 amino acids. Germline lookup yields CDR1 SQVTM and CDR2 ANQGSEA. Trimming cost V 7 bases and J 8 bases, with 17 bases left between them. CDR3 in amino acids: CSARRAAGGYTF. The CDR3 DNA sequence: TGCAGCGCCCGTCGGGCTGCTGGGGGCTACACCTTC.

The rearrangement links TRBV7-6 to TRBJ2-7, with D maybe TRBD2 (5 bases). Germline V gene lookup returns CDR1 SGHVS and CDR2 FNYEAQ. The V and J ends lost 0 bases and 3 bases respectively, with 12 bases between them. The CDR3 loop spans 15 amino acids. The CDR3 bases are TGTGCCAGCAGCTTAGCGGGTGAGGCGGGCTACGAGCAGTACTTC. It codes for CASSLAGEAGYEQYF.

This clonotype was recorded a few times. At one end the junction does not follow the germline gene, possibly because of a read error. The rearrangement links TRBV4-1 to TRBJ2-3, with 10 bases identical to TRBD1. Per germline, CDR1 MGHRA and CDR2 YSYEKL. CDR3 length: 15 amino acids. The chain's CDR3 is CAGSTRQGATDTQYF. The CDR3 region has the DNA TGCGCCGGCAGCACCCGACAGGGGGCTACAGATACGCAGTATTTT.

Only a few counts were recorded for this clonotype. The CDR3 loop is CAIRRVRAGLNEQFF. The CDR3 DNA reads as TGTGCCATCAGGCGAGTCAGGGCAGGGTTGAATGAGCAGTTCTTC. V gene TRBV10-3 combines with J gene TRBJ2-1, with D possibly being TRBD1 (5 bases). This CDR3 contains 15 residues. In germline, CDR1 is ENHRY, CDR2 SYGVKD. Trimming cost V 6 bases and J 7 bases, with 19 bases left between them.

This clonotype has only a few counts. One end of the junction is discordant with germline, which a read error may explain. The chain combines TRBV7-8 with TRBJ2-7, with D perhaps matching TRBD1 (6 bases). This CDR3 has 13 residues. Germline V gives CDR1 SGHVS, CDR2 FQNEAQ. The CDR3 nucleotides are TGTGCCTGCAGCTCGGGACAACTCTACGAGCAGTACTTC. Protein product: CACSSGQLYEQYF.

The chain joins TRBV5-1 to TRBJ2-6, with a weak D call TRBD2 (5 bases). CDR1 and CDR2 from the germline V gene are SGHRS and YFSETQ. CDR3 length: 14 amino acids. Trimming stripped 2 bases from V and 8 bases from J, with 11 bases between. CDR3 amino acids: CASSLVDGTNVLTF. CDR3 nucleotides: TGCGCCAGCAGCTTAGTTGACGGGACCAACGTCCTGACTTTC.

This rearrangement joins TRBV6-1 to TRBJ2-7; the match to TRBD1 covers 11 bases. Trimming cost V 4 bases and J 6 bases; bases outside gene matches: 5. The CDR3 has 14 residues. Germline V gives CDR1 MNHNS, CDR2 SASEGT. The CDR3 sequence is CASSVGGQGVEQYF. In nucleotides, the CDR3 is TGTGCCAGCAGTGTTGGGGGACAGGGGGTCGAGCAGTACTTC.

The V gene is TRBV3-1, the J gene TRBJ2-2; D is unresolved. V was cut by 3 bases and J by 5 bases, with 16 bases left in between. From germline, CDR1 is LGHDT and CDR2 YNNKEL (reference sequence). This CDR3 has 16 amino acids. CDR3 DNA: TGTGCCAGCAGCCATAGATCTACCGCTGGGACCGGGGAGCTGTTTTTT. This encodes CASSHRSTAGTGELFF.

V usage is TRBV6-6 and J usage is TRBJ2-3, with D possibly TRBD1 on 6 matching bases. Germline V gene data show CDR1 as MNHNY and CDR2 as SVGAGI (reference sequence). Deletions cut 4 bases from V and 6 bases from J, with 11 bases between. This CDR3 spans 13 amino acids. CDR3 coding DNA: TGTGCCAGCAGTTCGAACAGGGAGGATACGCAGTATTTT. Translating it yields CASSSNREDTQYF.